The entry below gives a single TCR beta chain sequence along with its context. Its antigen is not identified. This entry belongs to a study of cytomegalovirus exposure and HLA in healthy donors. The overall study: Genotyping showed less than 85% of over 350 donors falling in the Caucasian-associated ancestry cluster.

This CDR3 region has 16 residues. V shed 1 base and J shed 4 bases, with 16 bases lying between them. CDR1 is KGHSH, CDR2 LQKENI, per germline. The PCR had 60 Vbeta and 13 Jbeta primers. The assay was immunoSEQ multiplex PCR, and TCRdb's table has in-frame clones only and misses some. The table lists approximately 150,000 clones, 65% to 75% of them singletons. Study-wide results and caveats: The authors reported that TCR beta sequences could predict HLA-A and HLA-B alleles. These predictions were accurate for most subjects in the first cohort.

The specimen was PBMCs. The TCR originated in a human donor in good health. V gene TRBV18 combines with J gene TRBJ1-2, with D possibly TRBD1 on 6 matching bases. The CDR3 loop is CASSPLATGETYGYTF. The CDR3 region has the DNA TGTGCCAGCTCACCACTTGCGACAGGTGAAACCTATGGCTACACCTTC.